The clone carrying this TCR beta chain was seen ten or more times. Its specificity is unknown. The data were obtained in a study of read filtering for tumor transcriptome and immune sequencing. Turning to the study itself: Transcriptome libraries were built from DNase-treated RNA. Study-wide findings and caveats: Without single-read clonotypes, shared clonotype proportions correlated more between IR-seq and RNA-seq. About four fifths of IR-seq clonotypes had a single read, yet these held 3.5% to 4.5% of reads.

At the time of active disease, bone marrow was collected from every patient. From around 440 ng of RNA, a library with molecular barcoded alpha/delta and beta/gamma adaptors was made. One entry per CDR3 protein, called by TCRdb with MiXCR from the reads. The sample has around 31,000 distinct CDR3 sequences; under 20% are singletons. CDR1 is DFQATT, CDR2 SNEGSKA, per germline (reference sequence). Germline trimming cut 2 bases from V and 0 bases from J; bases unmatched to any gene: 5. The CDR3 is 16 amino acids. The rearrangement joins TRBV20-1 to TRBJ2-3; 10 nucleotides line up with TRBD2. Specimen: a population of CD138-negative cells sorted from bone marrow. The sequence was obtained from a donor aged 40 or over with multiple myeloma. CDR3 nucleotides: TGCAGTGCTAGACCGCGGACTAGCGGTAGCACAGATACGCAGTATTTT. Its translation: CSARPRTSGSTDTQYF.